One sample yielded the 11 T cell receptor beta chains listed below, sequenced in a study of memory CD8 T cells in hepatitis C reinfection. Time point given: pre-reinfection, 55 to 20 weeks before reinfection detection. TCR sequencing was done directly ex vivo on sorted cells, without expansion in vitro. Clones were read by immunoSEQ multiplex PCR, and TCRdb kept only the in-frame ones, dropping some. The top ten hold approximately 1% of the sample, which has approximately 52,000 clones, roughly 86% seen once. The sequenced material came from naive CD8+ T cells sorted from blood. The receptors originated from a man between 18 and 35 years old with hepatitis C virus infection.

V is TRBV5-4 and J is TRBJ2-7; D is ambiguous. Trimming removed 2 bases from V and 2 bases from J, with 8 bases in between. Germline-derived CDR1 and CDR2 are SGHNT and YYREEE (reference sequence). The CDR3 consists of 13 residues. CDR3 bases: TGTGCCAGCAGCTTTGCGGCTACCTACGAGCAGTACTTC. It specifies CASSFAATYEQYF.

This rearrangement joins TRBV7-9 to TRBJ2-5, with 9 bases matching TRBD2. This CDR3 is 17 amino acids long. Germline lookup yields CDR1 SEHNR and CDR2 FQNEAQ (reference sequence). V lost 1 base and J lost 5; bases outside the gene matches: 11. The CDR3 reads CASSLVGSGRTFETQYF. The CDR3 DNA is TGTGCCAGCAGCTTAGTAGGTAGCGGGAGAACCTTTGAGACCCAGTACTTC.

The CDR3 DNA reads as TGTGCCAGCAGCTCAGCTAGCGGTTTTAGAGCCTACGAGCAGTACTTC. The encoded protein is CASSSASGFRAYEQYF. The J gene is TRBJ2-7, the V gene TRBV11-2; 7 bases agree with TRBD2. In germline, CDR1 is SGHAT, CDR2 FQNNGV. After removal of 4 bases from V and 2 bases from J, the junction contained 11 bases not matched to a gene. This CDR3 spans 16 amino acids.

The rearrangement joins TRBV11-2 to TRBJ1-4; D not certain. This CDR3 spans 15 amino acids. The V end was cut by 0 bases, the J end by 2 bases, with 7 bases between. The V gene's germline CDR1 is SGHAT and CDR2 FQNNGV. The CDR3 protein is CASSLDVGTNEKLFF. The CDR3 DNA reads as TGTGCCAGCAGCTTAGACGTCGGGACTAATGAAAAACTGTTTTTT.

In DNA form, the CDR3 reads TGTGCCAGCAGCTCCCTTGGAAGCGCGTGGTACAATGAGCAGTTCTTC. It translates to CASSSLGSAWYNEQFF. V gene TRBV7-2 combines with J gene TRBJ2-1, with D uncertain. There are 16 residues in the CDR3. V was trimmed by 4 bases and J by 4 bases, leaving 17 bases between them. Germline CDR1 and CDR2: SGHTA and FQGNSA.

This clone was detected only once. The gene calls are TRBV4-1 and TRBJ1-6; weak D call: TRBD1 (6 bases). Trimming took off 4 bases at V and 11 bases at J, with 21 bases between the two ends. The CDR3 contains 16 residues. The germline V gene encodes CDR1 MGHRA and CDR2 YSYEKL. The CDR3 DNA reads TGCGCCAGCAGCCTCCTAGTTGGGCAGGGGAGTACACCCCTCCACTTT. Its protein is CASSLLVGQGSTPLHF.

Here the CDR3 reads CASSPHAGQETQYF. DNA for the CDR3: TGTGCCAGCAGCCCCCATGCGGGACAAGAGACCCAGTACTTC. V and J are TRBV9 and TRBJ2-5, with D possibly matching TRBD2 (6 bases). Germline V gene sequence: CDR1 SGDLS, CDR2 YYNGEE. This CDR3 spans 14 amino acids. Trimming removed 4 bases at V and 2 bases at J, with 12 bases between. The entire variable domain, with the rest obtained from reference TRBV9 and TRBJ2-5, is as follows: DSGVTQTPKHLITATGQRVTLRCSPRSGDLSVYWYQQSLDQGLQFLIQYYNGEERAKGNILERFSAQQFPDLHSELNLSSLELGDSALYFCASSPHAGQETQYFGPGTRLLVL.

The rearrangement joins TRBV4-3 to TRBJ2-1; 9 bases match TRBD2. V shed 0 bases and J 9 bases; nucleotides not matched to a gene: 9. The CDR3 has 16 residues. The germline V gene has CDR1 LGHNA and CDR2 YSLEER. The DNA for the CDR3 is TGCGCCAGCAGCCAAGAGGGCGGGGGGGCCCTGGGTGAGCAGTTCTTC. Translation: CASSQEGGGALGEQFF.

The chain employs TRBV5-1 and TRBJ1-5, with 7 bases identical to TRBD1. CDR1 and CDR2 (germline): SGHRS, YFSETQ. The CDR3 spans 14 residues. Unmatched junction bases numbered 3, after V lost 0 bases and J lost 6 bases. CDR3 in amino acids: CASSLGSGGQPQHF. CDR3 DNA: TGCGCCAGCAGCTTGGGGTCAGGGGGTCAGCCCCAGCATTTT.

Here the CDR3 reads CASSPGLAGGYTGELFF. The CDR3 nucleotides are TGTGCCAGCAGTCCGGGACTAGCGGGGGGCTACACCGGGGAGCTGTTTTTT. The V gene is TRBV27, the J gene TRBJ2-2, with 15 bases that match TRBD2. CDR3 length: 17 amino acids. The V and J ends lost 5 bases and 3 bases, in that order; junction bases with no gene match: 4. Germline CDR1 reads MNHEY; CDR2 reads SMNVEV (reference sequence).

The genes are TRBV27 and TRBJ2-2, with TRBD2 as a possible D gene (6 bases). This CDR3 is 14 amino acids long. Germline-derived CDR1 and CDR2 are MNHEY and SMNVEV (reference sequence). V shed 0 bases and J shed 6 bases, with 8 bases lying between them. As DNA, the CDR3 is TGTGCCAGCAGTTTATCATGGGAGGCCGGGGAGCTGTTTTTT. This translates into CASSLSWEAGELFF.